The clone carrying this T cell receptor beta chain appeared once. The target antigen is unknown. The data were obtained in a study of cytomegalovirus exposure and HLA in healthy donors. Findings of the study overall: Across all donors, roughly uniform sequencing depth was an assumption of the presence/absence analyses. Later analysis demonstrated an association between a missense DCLRE1C variant and TCR beta V- and J-gene trimming. About 87% or about 30% of the time was how often most TCR beta V segments were productive, according to an earlier analysis.

The PCR ran on 60 Vbeta and 13 Jbeta primers. TCRdb's table, derived via immunoSEQ multiplex PCR, lists solely in-frame clones and lacks some. The table shows some 140,000 clones, with around 77% occurring only once. Sequenced: PBMCs. The source is a man aged 30-40 years in good health.

The CDR3 nucleotides read TGTGCCAGCAGCTTATACTCTACAGGGGGCGGCGAGCAGTACTTC. Its protein product is CASSLYSTGGGEQYF. The chain employs TRBV7-2 and TRBJ2-7; the match to TRBD1 covers 9 bases. This CDR3 has 15 residues. Unmatched junction bases numbered 8, after V lost 2 bases and J lost 6 bases. CDR1 SGHTA and CDR2 FQGNSA come from the germline V gene. Combining the CDR3 with reference TRBV7-2 and TRBJ2-7 gives the whole variable domain GAGVSQSPSNKVTEKGKDVELRCDPISGHTALYWYRQSLGQGLEFLIYFQGNSAPDKSGLPSDRFSAERTGGSVSTLTIQRTQQEDSAVYLCASSLYSTGGGEQYFGPGTRLTVT.